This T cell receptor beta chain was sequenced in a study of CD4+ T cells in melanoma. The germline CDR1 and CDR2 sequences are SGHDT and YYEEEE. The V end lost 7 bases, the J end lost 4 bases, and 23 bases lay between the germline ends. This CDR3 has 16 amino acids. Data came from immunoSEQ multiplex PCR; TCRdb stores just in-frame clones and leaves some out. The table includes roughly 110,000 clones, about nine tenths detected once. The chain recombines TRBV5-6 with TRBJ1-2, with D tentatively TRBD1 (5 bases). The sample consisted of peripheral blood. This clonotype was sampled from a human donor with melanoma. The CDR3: CASGVPGTDNRYGYTF. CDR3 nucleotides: TGTGCCAGCGGCGTACCGGGGACGGACAACCGCTATGGCTACACCTTC.